This T cell receptor (beta chain) emerged from a study of blood T cell repertoires in COVID-19. Study as a whole: The cDNA or gDNA used as material had been derived from T cells, B-cell-depleted T cells, or PBMCs.

This clone appeared once. Authors' data handling: The assay estimated nucleated cells by amplifying reference gene primers. Measured with immunoSEQ multiplex PCR; TCRdb has only the in-frame clones, and not every one. V, J and clone size are taken as reported in that table, and D and trimming were inferred from the DNA itself. The sample contains roughly 230,000 clones, roughly 81% of which appear only once. This clonotype was obtained from a man aged 50 to 59 with acute or convalescent COVID-19. The sequenced material came from peripheral blood.

The CDR3 is CASSAGLAGVNEQFF. CDR3 nucleotides: TGTGCCAGCAGTGCGGGACTAGCGGGAGTTAATGAGCAGTTCTTC. The rearrangement uses TRBV6-6 and TRBJ2-1, with 14 nucleotides matching TRBD2. Germline CDR1 is MNHNY and CDR2 is SVGAGI (reference sequence). V shed 5 bases, J shed 7 bases, and the junction held 4 bases outside the gene matches. CDR3 length: 15 amino acids.